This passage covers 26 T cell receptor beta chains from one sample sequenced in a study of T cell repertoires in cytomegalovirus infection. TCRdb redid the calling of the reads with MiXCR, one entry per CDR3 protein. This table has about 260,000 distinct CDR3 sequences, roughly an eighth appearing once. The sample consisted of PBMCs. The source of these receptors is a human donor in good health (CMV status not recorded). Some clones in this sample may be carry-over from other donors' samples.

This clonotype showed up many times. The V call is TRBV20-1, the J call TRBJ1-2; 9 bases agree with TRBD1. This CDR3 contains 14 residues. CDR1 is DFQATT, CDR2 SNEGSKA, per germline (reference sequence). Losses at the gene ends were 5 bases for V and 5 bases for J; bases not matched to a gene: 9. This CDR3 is CSALKQGAGYGYTF. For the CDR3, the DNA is TGCAGTGCTCTCAAACAGGGGGCGGGGTATGGCTACACCTTC.

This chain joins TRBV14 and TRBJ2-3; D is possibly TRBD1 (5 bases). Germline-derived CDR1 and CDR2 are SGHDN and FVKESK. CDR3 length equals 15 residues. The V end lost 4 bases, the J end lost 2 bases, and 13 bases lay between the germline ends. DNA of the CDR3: TGTGCCAGCAGCCCTTTACAGGTCCTCACAGATACGCAGTATTTT. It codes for CASSPLQVLTDTQYF.

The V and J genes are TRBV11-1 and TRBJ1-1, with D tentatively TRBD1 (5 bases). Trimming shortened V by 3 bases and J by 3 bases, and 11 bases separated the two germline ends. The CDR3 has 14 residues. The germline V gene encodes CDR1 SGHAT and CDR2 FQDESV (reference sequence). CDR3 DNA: TGTGCCAGCAGCTTTTCCGCGGGGGACACTGAAGCTTTCTTT. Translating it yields CASSFSAGDTEAFF. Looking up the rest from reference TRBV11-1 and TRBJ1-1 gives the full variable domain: EAEVAQSPRYKITEKSQAVAFWCDPISGHATLYWYRQILGQGPELLVQFQDESVVDDSQLPKDRFSAERLKGVDSTLKIQPAELGDSAMYLCASSFSAGDTEAFFGQGTRLTVV.

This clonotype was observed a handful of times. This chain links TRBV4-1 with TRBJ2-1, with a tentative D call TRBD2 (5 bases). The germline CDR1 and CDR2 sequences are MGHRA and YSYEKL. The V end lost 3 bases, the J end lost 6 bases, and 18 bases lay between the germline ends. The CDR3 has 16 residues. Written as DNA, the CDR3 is TGCGCCAGCAGCCACCTCTTGGACTGGGGTCTCAATGAGCAGTTCTTC. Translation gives CASSHLLDWGLNEQFF.

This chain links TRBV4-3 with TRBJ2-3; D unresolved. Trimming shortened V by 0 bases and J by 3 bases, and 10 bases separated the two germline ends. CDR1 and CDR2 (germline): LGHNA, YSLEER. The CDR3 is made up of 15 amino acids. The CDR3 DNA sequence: TGCGCCAGCAGCCAAGAGGGTTTCTCAACAGATACGCAGTATTTT. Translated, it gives CASSQEGFSTDTQYF.

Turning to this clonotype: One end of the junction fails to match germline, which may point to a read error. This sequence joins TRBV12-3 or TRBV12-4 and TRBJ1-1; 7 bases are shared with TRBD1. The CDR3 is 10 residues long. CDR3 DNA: TGTGCCAGCAGTTCCGGACAGGTTACCTTT. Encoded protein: CASSSGQVTF.

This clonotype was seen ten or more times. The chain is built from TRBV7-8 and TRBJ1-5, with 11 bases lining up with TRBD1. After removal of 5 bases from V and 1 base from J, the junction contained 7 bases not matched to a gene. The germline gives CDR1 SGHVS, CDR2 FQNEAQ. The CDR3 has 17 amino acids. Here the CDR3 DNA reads TGTGCCAGCAGCCAAGAAGGACAGGGGGCAAGCAATCAGCCCCAGCATTTT. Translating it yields CASSQEGQGASNQPQHF.

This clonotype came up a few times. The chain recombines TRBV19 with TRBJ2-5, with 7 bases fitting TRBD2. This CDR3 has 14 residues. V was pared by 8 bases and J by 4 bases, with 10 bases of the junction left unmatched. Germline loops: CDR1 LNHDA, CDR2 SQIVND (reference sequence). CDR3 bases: TGTGCCAGTTCAGAATGGGAGGGTGGAGAGACCCAGTACTTC. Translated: CASSEWEGGETQYF.

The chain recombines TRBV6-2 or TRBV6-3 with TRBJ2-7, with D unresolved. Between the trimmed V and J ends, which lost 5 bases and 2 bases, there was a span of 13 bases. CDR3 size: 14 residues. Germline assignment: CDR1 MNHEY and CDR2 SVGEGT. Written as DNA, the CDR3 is TGTGCCAGCAGTCGAGCAGTTCGAGCCTACGAGCAGTACTTC. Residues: CASSRAVRAYEQYF.

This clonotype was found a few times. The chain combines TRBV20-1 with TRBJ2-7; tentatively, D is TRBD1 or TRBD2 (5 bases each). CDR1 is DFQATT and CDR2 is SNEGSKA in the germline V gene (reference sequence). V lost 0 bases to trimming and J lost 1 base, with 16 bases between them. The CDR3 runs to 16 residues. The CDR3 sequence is CSARDGTGMPSYEQYF. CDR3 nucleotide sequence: TGCAGTGCTAGAGATGGGACGGGAATGCCTTCCTACGAGCAGTACTTC.

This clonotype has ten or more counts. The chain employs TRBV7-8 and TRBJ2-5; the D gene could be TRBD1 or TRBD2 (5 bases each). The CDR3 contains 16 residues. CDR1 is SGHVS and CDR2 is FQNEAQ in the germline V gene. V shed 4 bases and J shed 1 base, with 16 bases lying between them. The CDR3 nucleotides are TGTGCCAGCAGCTCAACAGGCAAAGGACTCCAAGAGACCCAGTACTTC. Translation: CASSSTGKGLQETQYF.

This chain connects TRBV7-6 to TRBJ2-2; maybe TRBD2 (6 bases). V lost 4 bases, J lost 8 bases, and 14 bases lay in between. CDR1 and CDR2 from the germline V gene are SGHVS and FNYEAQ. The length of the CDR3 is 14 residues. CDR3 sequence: CASSSGGASGELFF. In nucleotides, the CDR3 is TGTGCCAGCAGCTCCGGCGGGGCATCGGGGGAGCTGTTTTTT.

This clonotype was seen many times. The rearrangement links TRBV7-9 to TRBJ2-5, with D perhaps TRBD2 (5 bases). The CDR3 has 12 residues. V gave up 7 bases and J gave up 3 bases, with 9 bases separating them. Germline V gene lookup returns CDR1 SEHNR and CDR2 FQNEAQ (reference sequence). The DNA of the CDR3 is TGTGCCAGCACACGGGGAGAAGAGACCCAGTACTTC. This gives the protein CASTRGEETQYF.

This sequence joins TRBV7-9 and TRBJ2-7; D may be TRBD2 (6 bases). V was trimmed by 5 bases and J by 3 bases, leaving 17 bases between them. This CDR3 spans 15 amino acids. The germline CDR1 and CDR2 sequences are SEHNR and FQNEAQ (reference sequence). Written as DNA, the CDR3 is TGTGCCAGCAGCGTGGGACTTTCCCCGAACTACGAGCAGTACTTC. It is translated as CASSVGLSPNYEQYF. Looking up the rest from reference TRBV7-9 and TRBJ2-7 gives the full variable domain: DTGVSQNPRHKITKRGQNVTFRCDPISEHNRLYWYRQTLGQGPEFLTYFQNEAQLEKSRLLSDRFSAERPKGSFSTLEIQRTEQGDSAMYLCASSVGLSPNYEQYFGPGTRLTVT.

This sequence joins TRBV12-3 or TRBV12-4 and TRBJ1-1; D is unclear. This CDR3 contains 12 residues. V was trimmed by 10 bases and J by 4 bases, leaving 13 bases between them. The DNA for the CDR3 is TGTGCCAATCAAAGCGCGGGCACTGAAGCTTTCTTT. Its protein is CANQSAGTEAFF.

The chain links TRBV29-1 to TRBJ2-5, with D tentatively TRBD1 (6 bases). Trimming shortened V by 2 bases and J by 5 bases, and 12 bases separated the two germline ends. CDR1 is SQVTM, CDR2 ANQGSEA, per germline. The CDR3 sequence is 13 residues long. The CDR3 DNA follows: TGCAGCGTTGAATTTCAGGGGACGGAGACCCAGTACTTC. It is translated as CSVEFQGTETQYF.

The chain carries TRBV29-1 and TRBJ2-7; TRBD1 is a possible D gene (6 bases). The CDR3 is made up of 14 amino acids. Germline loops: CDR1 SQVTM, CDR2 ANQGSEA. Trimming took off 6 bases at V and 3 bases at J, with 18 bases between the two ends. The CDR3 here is CSVEGGQLGYEQYF. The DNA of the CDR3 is TGCAGCGTCGAGGGTGGACAGTTGGGCTACGAGCAGTACTTC.

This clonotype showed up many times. In DNA, the CDR3 is TGTGCCAGCAGCACGACCGGGACAGGGGGCGCCGGGGCCAAAAACATTCAGTACTTC. As protein: CASSTTGTGGAGAKNIQYF. The gene calls are TRBV11-1 and TRBJ2-4; 12 nucleotides line up with TRBD1. J gave up 1 base and V 5 bases, and 12 bases lay outside the gene matches. The V gene's germline CDR1 is SGHAT and CDR2 FQDESV (reference sequence). The CDR3 contains 19 residues.

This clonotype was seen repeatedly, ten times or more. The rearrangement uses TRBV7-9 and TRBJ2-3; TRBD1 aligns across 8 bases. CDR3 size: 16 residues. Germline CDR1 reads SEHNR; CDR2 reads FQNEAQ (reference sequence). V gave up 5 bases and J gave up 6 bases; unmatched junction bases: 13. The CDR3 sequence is CASSTRDRSAMDTQYF. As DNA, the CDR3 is TGTGCCAGCAGCACCCGGGACAGGTCCGCCATGGATACGCAGTATTTT.

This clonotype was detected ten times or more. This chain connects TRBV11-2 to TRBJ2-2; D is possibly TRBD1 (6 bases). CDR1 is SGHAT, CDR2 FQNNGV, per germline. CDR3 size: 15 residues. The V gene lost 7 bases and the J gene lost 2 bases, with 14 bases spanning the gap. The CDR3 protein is CASTLQGGNTGELFF. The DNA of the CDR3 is TGTGCCAGCACCCTCCAAGGGGGAAACACCGGGGAGCTGTTTTTT.

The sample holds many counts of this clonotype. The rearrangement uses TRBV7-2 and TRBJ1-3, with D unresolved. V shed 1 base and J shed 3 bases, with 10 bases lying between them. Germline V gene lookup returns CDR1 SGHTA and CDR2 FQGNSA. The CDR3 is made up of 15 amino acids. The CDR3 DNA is TGTGCCAGCAGCTTAGAGGGTACTCGTGGAAACACCATATATTTT. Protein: CASSLEGTRGNTIYF. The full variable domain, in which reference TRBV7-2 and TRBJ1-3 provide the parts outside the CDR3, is GAGVSQSPSNKVTEKGKDVELRCDPISGHTALYWYRQSLGQGLEFLIYFQGNSAPDKSGLPSDRFSAERTGGSVSTLTIQRTQQEDSAVYLCASSLEGTRGNTIYFGEGSWLTVV.

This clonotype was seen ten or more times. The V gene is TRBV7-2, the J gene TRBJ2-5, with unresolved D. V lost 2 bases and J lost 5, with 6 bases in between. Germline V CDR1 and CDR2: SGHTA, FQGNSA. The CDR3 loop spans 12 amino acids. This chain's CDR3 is CASSLIGETQYF. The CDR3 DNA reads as TGTGCCAGCAGCTTAATTGGTGAGACCCAGTACTTC.

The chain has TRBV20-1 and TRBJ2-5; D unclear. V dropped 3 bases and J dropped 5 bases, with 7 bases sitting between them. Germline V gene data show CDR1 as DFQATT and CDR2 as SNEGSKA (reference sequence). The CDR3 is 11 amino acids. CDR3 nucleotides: TGCAGTGCTAGTCACGGGGAGACCCAGTACTTC. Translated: CSASHGETQYF.

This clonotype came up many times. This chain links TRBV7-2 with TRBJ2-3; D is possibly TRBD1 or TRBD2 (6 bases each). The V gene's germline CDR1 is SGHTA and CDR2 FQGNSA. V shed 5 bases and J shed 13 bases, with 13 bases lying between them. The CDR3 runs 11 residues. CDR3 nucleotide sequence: TGTGCCAGCAGCCCGGGGGCATTGGAGTATTTT. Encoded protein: CASSPGALEYF.

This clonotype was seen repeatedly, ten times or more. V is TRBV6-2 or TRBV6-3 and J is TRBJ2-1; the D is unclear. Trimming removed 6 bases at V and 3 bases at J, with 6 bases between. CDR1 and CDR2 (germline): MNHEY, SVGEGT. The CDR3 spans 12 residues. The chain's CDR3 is CASRASYNEQFF. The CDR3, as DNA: TGTGCCAGCAGGGCTAGCTACAATGAGCAGTTCTTC.

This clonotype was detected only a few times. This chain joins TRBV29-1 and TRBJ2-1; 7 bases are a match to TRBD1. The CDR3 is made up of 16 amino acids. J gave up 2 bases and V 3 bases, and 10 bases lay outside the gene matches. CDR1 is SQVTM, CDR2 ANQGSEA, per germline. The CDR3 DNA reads TGCAGCGTTGAGGCCGACAGGGTCCGAACCTACAATGAGCAGTTCTTC. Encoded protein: CSVEADRVRTYNEQFF.